This T cell receptor (beta chain) is drawn from a study of regulatory T cells in long-lasting Graves disease. Findings of the study overall: Among samples with persistent disease, TRBV28, TRBJ1-2 and TRBJ2-5 were favored.

The TCR beta library used iRepertoire HTBI primers with Arm-PCR amplification of CDR3. TCRdb re-derived calls from the multiplex PCR reads in MiXCR, one entry per CDR3 protein. The table lists 300,000 to 350,000 distinct CDR3 sequences, around 19% of them singletons, with roughly 29% in the top ten. Sample time point: persistent/refractory GD, antithyroid drugs over 5 years with positive TRAb. Isolated PBMC RNA provided the starting material for the TCR library. The CDR3 runs to 14 residues. V was clipped by 5 bases and J by 4 bases; unmatched bases: 4. Germline CDR1 and CDR2: SNHLY and FYNNEI. This clonotype was found many times. As yet, its antigen is unknown.

The receptor's source is a female donor with Graves disease. Source: peripheral blood mononuclear cells (PBMCs), taken when the disease was refractory, from a patient treated with antithyroid drugs. V usage is TRBV2 and J usage is TRBJ2-7, with 11 bases matching TRBD2. For the CDR3, the DNA is TGTGCCAGCAGTATGACTAGCGGGATTTACGAGCAGTACTTC. Amino acids: CASSMTSGIYEQYF.